The 7 T cell receptor beta chains reported below all come from one sample, sequenced in a study of blood T cell repertoires in COVID-19. The method was immunoSEQ multiplex PCR; TCRdb's version includes in-frame clones alone and lacks a portion of them. This table has 120,000 to 150,000 clones, 88% appearing once. Material: peripheral blood. The receptors were sampled from a man between 45 and 60 years old with active or convalescent COVID-19.

This sequence joins TRBV2 and TRBJ2-4, with 8 bases identical to TRBD1. The germline V gene encodes CDR1 SNHLY and CDR2 FYNNEI. The CDR3 runs 15 residues. The ends lost 7 bases at V and 6 bases at J; junction bases unmatched: 11. The CDR3 bases are TGTGCCAGCAAAGAGACAGGGGTGATGATAAACATTCAGTACTTC. It yields the protein CASKETGVMINIQYF.

This sequence joins TRBV7-2 and TRBJ2-7; D remains unclear. Germline-derived CDR1 and CDR2 are SGHTA and FQGNSA. Trimming pared 3 bases from V and 3 bases from J, leaving 6 bases between. The CDR3 length is 12 residues. This CDR3 is CASSFSSYEQYF. The CDR3 DNA reads as TGTGCCAGCAGCTTCTCCAGCTACGAGCAGTACTTC.

The chain couples TRBV9 to TRBJ2-3; the match to TRBD2 covers 9 bases. The V and J ends lost 0 bases and 2 bases, in that order; junction bases with no gene match: 4. Germline loops: CDR1 SGDLS, CDR2 YYNGEE. The CDR3 is made up of 16 amino acids. The CDR3 DNA sequence: TGTGCCAGCAGCGTAGAGACTAGCGGTTACACAGATACGCAGTATTTT. Protein: CASSVETSGYTDTQYF. Complete variable domain (other parts from reference TRBV9 and TRBJ2-3): DSGVTQTPKHLITATGQRVTLRCSPRSGDLSVYWYQQSLDQGLQFLIQYYNGEERAKGNILERFSAQQFPDLHSELNLSSLELGDSALYFCASSVETSGYTDTQYFGPGTRLTVL.

This clone came up a few times. The V and J genes are TRBV19 and TRBJ2-7, with a weak D call TRBD1 (6 bases). There are 14 residues in the CDR3. With 3 bases removed from V and 4 bases from J, the gap between germline ends came to 13 bases. CDR1 is LNHDA and CDR2 is SQIVND in the germline V gene (reference sequence). The CDR3 sequence: CASSISGGVYEQYF. CDR3 nucleotide sequence: TGTGCCAGTAGTATCTCTGGGGGCGTTTACGAGCAGTACTTC.

The chain joins TRBV7-9 to TRBJ2-2, with TRBD1 matching over 7 bases. After removal of 4 bases from V and 4 bases from J, the junction contained 12 bases not matched to a gene. The CDR3 consists of 17 residues. Germline V CDR1 and CDR2: SEHNR, FQNEAQ (reference sequence). CDR3: CASSSPPGTVITGELFF. CDR3 nucleotides: TGTGCCAGCAGCTCCCCCCCCGGGACAGTGATCACCGGGGAGCTGTTTTTT.

The rearrangement links TRBV5-4 to TRBJ1-2, with 7 bases identical to TRBD1. Germline V gene sequence: CDR1 SGHNT, CDR2 YYREEE (reference sequence). CDR3 size: 15 residues. Trimming took 2 bases from V and 4 from J; bases not matched to a gene: 8. This CDR3 reads CASSLGDRQSYGYTF. As DNA, the CDR3 is TGTGCCAGCAGCTTAGGGGACAGACAATCCTATGGCTACACCTTC. The full variable domain, rest sourced from reference TRBV5-4 and TRBJ1-2, is ETGVTQSPTHLIKTRGQQVTLRCSSQSGHNTVSWYQQALGQGPQFIFQYYREEENGRGNFPPRFSGLQFPNYSSELNVNALELDDSALYLCASSLGDRQSYGYTFGSGTRLTVV.

The chain uses TRBV27 and TRBJ2-7, with TRBD2 as a possible D gene (6 bases). CDR3 length: 13 amino acids. Germline assignment: CDR1 MNHEY and CDR2 SMNVEV (reference sequence). V lost 7 bases and J lost 7, with 17 bases in between. This CDR3 reads CASIPRAGREQYF. The CDR3, as DNA: TGTGCCAGCATCCCTCGGGCGGGACGGGAGCAGTACTTC.